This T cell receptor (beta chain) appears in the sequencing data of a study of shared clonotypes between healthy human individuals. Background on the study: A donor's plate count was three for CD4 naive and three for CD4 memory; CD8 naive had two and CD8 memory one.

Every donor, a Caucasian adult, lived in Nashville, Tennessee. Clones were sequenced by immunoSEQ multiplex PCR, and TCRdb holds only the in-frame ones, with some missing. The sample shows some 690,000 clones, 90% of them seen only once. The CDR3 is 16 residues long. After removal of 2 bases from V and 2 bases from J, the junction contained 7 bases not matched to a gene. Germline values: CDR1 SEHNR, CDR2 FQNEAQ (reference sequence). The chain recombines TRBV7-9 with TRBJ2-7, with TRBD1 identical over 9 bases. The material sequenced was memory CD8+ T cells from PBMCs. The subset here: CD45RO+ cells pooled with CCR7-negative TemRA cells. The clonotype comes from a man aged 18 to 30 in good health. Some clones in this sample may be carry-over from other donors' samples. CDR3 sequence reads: CASSLIGQGNPYEQYF. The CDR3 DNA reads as TGTGCCAGCAGCTTAATCGGACAGGGGAATCCCTACGAGCAGTACTTC.